One sample yielded the 24 T cell receptor beta chains listed below, sequenced in a study of regulatory T cells in long-lasting Graves disease. Time point here: newly diagnosed GD, antithyroid drugs for less than 3 months. RNA from PBMCs was the source of the TCR library. CDR3 regions were amplified by Arm-PCR using iRepertoire HTBI primers to build TCR beta libraries. Each CDR3 protein gets one entry after TCRdb re-called the multiplex PCR reads with MiXCR. The repertoire holds some 600,000 distinct CDR3 sequences, with about 16% as singletons. These same records also appear under a second study, on T cells in Graves' hyperthyroidism and ophthalmopathy.

The sample in question was peripheral blood mononuclear cells (PBMCs), obtained at new diagnosis, from a patient treated with antithyroid drugs. Receptor source: a man aged 18 to 35 with Graves disease.

The table lists this clonotype with many counts. The genes are TRBV29-1 and TRBJ1-1; D gene ambiguous. The CDR3 consists of 10 residues. The V and J ends lost 4 bases and 11 bases respectively, with 11 bases between them. Germline V gene data show CDR1 as SQVTM and CDR2 as ANQGSEA. The CDR3 reads CSVATTVAFF. Here the CDR3 DNA reads TGCAGCGTTGCGACGACGGTGGCTTTCTTT.

This clonotype was seen ten or more times. The CDR3 sequence: CASSEEAGNQPQHF. The CDR3 nucleotides are TGTGCCAGCAGTGAAGAGGCAGGTAATCAGCCCCAGCATTTT. V and J are TRBV2 and TRBJ1-5; D gene unclear. The CDR3 sequence is 14 residues long. V lost 1 base, J lost 4 bases, and 8 bases lay in between. CDR1 is SNHLY, CDR2 FYNNEI, per germline. The whole variable domain, filled in from reference TRBV2 and TRBJ1-5, reads EPEVTQTPSHQVTQMGQEVILRCVPISNHLYFYWYRQILGQKVEFLVSFYNNEISEKSEIFDDQFSVERPDGSNFTLKIRSTKLEDSAMYFCASSEEAGNQPQHFGDGTRLSIL.

This clonotype was observed at least ten times. This chain uses TRBV7-9 with TRBJ2-3; D gene uncertain. V was clipped by 3 bases and J by 0 bases, with 7 bases between them. CDR3 length: 14 residues. The germline V gene has CDR1 SEHNR and CDR2 FQNEAQ (reference sequence). In DNA, the CDR3 is TGTGCCAGCAGCTTTAACCCTAGCACAGATACGCAGTATTTT. Translating it yields CASSFNPSTDTQYF.

This clonotype came up a few times. The chain has TRBV6-5 and TRBJ1-4; D call uncertain. Trimming shortened V by 4 bases and J by 6 bases, and 15 bases separated the two germline ends. The CDR3 runs 15 residues. Per germline, CDR1 MNHEY and CDR2 SVGAGI. CDR3 coding DNA: TGTGCCAGCAGTTGGACCTCAGCCGGAGATGAAAAACTGTTTTTT. Amino acid sequence: CASSWTSAGDEKLFF.

This clonotype was seen repeatedly, ten times or more. A junction end diverges from the germline sequence, so it may reflect a read error. The chain joins TRBV12-3 or TRBV12-4 to TRBJ2-7, with D perhaps matching TRBD1 or TRBD2 (5 bases each). The CDR3 spans 14 residues. The CDR3 DNA follows: TGTACCAGCAGTCGCCTACGGGGCGGCGACGAGCAGTACTTC. This codes for CTSSRLRGGDEQYF.

This clonotype was seen many times. V usage is TRBV11-1 and J usage is TRBJ2-1; D is ambiguous. This CDR3 is 13 amino acids long. The germline CDR1 and CDR2 sequences are SGHAT and FQDESV (reference sequence). The V and J ends lost 3 bases and 9 bases respectively, with 12 bases between them. The CDR3 loop is CASSFGFSAEQFF. The CDR3 DNA reads as TGTGCCAGCAGCTTTGGTTTTTCGGCTGAGCAGTTCTTC.

This clonotype was recorded a few times. The chain has TRBV4-1 and TRBJ2-7; TRBD2 matches at 8 bases. The CDR3 totals 17 residues. Germline trimming cut 8 bases from V and 1 base from J; bases unmatched to any gene: 16. Germline CDR1 and CDR2: MGHRA and YSYEKL. CDR3: CASQEGAAGAVSYEQYF. CDR3 in DNA: TGCGCCAGCCAAGAGGGCGCAGCGGGAGCTGTATCCTACGAGCAGTACTTC.

This clonotype was recorded at least ten times. V and J are TRBV20-1 and TRBJ1-2, with D maybe TRBD1 (6 bases). The V end lost 5 bases, the J end lost 5 bases, and 24 bases lay between the germline ends. The CDR3 is 16 amino acids. Germline V gene sequence: CDR1 DFQATT, CDR2 SNEGSKA (reference sequence). The CDR3 region has the DNA TGCAGTGCTTCTCCCCTCGGAGGGGGGGCGACTTATGGCTACACCTTC. It codes for CSASPLGGGATYGYTF.

This clonotype was seen many times. CDR3 protein: CASSLVWDQPQHF. The CDR3 DNA reads as TGTGCCAGCAGTTTGGTTTGGGATCAGCCCCAGCATTTT. The genes are TRBV12-3 or TRBV12-4 and TRBJ1-5, with no clear D. V was pared by 3 bases and J by 5 bases, with 8 bases between. The CDR3 has 13 residues.

The V call is TRBV29-1, the J call TRBJ1-2; 9 bases agree with TRBD1. This CDR3 is built from 13 residues. Per germline, CDR1 SQVTM and CDR2 ANQGSEA. The trim removed 6 bases at V and 2 bases at J, leaving 4 bases unmatched. The CDR3 protein is CSVWTGANYGYTF. CDR3 nucleotide sequence: TGCAGCGTGTGGACAGGGGCCAACTATGGCTACACCTTC.

The sample holds many counts of this clonotype. This sequence joins TRBV28 and TRBJ2-5; TRBD2 matches 7 bases. The CDR3 runs to 14 residues. The ends lost 5 bases at V and 5 bases at J; junction bases unmatched: 8. Germline V gives CDR1 MDHEN, CDR2 SYDVKM. The DNA of the CDR3 is TGTGCCAGCAGTACCAGCGGGGAGGTCGAGACCCAGTACTTC. Amino acids: CASSTSGEVETQYF. The whole variable domain, filled in from reference TRBV28 and TRBJ2-5, reads DVKVTQSSRYLVKRTGEKVFLECVQDMDHENMFWYRQDPGLGLRLIYFSYDVKMKEKGDIPEGYSVSREKKERFSLILESASTNQTSMYLCASSTSGEVETQYFGPGTRLLVL.

This clonotype was detected a few times. The chain recombines TRBV10-3 with TRBJ2-3; D possibly corresponds to TRBD1 (6 bases). V dropped 0 bases and J dropped 2 bases, with 12 bases sitting between them. The CDR3 has 16 residues. The germline V gene encodes CDR1 ENHRY and CDR2 SYGVKD. The CDR3 nucleotides are TGTGCCATCAGTGAGTCCAGGGGATACAACACAGATACGCAGTATTTT. It codes for CAISESRGYNTDTQYF.

Ten or more counts support this clonotype. The genes are TRBV12-3 or TRBV12-4 and TRBJ2-1; 8 bases align to TRBD2. The CDR3 contains 15 residues. V trimming: 5 bases; J trimming: 7 bases; junction bases outside the gene matches: 10. In DNA form, the CDR3 reads TGTGCCAGCAGTCGTACGGGACTAGTATCTAATGAGCAGTTCTTC. It is translated as CASSRTGLVSNEQFF.

The gene calls are TRBV20-1 and TRBJ2-2, with TRBD1 as a possible D gene (6 bases). Germline CDR1 DFQATT, CDR2 SNEGSKA (reference sequence). Trimming took 6 bases from V and 5 from J, leaving 13 bases between them. CDR3 length equals 13 residues. CDR3 sequence reads: CSAPTGGTGELFF. Written as DNA, the CDR3 is TGCAGTGCGCCGACAGGAGGTACCGGGGAGCTGTTTTTT.

This clonotype came up many times. This chain joins TRBV5-1 and TRBJ2-1; D is uncertain. V lost 4 bases to trimming and J lost 5 bases, with 13 bases between them. CDR1 and CDR2 (germline): SGHRS, YFSETQ. This CDR3 region has 14 residues. The CDR3, as DNA: TGCGCCAGCAGCCTCCTATATGGGAACAATGAGCAGTTCTTC. Translated, it gives CASSLLYGNNEQFF.

This clonotype was seen a handful of times. The chain recombines TRBV5-4 with TRBJ2-5; 7 nucleotides line up with TRBD2. The CDR3 runs to 15 residues. The ends lost 2 bases at V and 1 base at J; junction bases unmatched: 5. The germline V gene encodes CDR1 SGHNT and CDR2 YYREEE (reference sequence). The CDR3 DNA sequence: TGTGCCAGCAGCTTCAATCTAGCGGCCCAAGAGACCCAGTACTTC. Its protein product is CASSFNLAAQETQYF.

This clonotype was picked up many times. J is TRBJ2-3 and V is TRBV20-1; D is possibly TRBD1 (5 bases). In germline, CDR1 is DFQATT, CDR2 SNEGSKA (reference sequence). This CDR3 has 14 residues. Trimming pared 3 bases from V and 2 bases from J, leaving 12 bases between. CDR3 residues: CSARDNINTDTQYF. CDR3 in DNA: TGCAGTGCTAGGGACAATATTAACACAGATACGCAGTATTTT.

This clonotype was detected many times. The chain couples TRBV11-1 to TRBJ2-2; D unclear. This CDR3 has 13 amino acids. Trimming shortened V by 1 base and J by 6 bases, and 6 bases separated the two germline ends. Germline lookup yields CDR1 SGHAT and CDR2 FQDESV (reference sequence). CDR3 in amino acids: CASSLGAAGELFF. CDR3 sequence (DNA): TGTGCCAGCAGCTTAGGGGCAGCCGGGGAGCTGTTTTTT.

The V call is TRBV6-2 or TRBV6-3, the J call TRBJ2-1; 12 bases agree with TRBD2. CDR3 length: 15 residues. Trimming at V came to 5 bases and at J to 8 bases, leaving 7 bases not matched to a gene. Germline V lookup: CDR1 MNHEY, CDR2 SVGEGT. CDR3 loop: CASSEKTSGSHEQFF. CDR3 DNA sequence: TGTGCCAGCAGTGAAAAGACTAGCGGGAGCCATGAGCAGTTCTTC.

This clonotype was seen repeatedly, ten times or more. CDR3: CASSPMVGTDTQYF. The CDR3 bases are TGTGCCAGCAGCCCCATGGTAGGGACAGATACGCAGTATTTT. The chain uses TRBV3-1 and TRBJ2-3; D call uncertain. The V end was cut by 4 bases, the J end by 3 bases, with 11 bases between. The germline gives CDR1 LGHDT, CDR2 YNNKEL (reference sequence). This CDR3 comprises 14 residues.

The chain recombines TRBV30 with TRBJ2-3, with 10 bases aligning to TRBD1. Germline V CDR1 and CDR2: GTSNPN, SVGIG (reference sequence). The CDR3 is made up of 14 amino acids. V lost 5 bases and J lost 3; bases outside the gene matches: 5. CDR3: CAWSLGQGTDTQYF. The CDR3 DNA is TGTGCCTGGTCCCTGGGACAGGGGACAGATACGCAGTATTTT.

This clonotype was observed at least ten times. J is TRBJ2-7 and V is TRBV7-8; D possibly corresponds to TRBD1 (6 bases). V was shortened by 8 bases and J by 2 bases, with 16 bases between the two germline ends. This CDR3 has 14 amino acids. Per the germline V gene, CDR1 is SGHVS and CDR2 is FQNEAQ. The CDR3 is CASATDRPAYEQYF. As DNA, the CDR3 is TGTGCCAGCGCCACGGACAGACCAGCCTACGAGCAGTACTTC.

This clonotype was picked up many times. V gene TRBV11-2 combines with J gene TRBJ2-3; 8 nucleotides agree with TRBD2. Germline values: CDR1 SGHAT, CDR2 FQNNGV. Germline trimming cut 3 bases from V and 3 bases from J; bases unmatched to any gene: 5. This CDR3 region has 15 residues. CDR3 coding DNA: TGTGCCAGCAGCTTCAATAGCGGGGAGACAGATACGCAGTATTTT. Translated: CASSFNSGETDTQYF.

This clonotype was seen more than once but under ten times. The rearrangement links TRBV6-1 to TRBJ1-2, with 7 bases lining up with TRBD1. Germline V gives CDR1 MNHNS, CDR2 SASEGT. This CDR3 comprises 12 residues. Here the CDR3 DNA reads TGTGCTCCAGGGGGGAACACCTATGGCTACACCTTC. Protein sequence: CAPGGNTYGYTF.